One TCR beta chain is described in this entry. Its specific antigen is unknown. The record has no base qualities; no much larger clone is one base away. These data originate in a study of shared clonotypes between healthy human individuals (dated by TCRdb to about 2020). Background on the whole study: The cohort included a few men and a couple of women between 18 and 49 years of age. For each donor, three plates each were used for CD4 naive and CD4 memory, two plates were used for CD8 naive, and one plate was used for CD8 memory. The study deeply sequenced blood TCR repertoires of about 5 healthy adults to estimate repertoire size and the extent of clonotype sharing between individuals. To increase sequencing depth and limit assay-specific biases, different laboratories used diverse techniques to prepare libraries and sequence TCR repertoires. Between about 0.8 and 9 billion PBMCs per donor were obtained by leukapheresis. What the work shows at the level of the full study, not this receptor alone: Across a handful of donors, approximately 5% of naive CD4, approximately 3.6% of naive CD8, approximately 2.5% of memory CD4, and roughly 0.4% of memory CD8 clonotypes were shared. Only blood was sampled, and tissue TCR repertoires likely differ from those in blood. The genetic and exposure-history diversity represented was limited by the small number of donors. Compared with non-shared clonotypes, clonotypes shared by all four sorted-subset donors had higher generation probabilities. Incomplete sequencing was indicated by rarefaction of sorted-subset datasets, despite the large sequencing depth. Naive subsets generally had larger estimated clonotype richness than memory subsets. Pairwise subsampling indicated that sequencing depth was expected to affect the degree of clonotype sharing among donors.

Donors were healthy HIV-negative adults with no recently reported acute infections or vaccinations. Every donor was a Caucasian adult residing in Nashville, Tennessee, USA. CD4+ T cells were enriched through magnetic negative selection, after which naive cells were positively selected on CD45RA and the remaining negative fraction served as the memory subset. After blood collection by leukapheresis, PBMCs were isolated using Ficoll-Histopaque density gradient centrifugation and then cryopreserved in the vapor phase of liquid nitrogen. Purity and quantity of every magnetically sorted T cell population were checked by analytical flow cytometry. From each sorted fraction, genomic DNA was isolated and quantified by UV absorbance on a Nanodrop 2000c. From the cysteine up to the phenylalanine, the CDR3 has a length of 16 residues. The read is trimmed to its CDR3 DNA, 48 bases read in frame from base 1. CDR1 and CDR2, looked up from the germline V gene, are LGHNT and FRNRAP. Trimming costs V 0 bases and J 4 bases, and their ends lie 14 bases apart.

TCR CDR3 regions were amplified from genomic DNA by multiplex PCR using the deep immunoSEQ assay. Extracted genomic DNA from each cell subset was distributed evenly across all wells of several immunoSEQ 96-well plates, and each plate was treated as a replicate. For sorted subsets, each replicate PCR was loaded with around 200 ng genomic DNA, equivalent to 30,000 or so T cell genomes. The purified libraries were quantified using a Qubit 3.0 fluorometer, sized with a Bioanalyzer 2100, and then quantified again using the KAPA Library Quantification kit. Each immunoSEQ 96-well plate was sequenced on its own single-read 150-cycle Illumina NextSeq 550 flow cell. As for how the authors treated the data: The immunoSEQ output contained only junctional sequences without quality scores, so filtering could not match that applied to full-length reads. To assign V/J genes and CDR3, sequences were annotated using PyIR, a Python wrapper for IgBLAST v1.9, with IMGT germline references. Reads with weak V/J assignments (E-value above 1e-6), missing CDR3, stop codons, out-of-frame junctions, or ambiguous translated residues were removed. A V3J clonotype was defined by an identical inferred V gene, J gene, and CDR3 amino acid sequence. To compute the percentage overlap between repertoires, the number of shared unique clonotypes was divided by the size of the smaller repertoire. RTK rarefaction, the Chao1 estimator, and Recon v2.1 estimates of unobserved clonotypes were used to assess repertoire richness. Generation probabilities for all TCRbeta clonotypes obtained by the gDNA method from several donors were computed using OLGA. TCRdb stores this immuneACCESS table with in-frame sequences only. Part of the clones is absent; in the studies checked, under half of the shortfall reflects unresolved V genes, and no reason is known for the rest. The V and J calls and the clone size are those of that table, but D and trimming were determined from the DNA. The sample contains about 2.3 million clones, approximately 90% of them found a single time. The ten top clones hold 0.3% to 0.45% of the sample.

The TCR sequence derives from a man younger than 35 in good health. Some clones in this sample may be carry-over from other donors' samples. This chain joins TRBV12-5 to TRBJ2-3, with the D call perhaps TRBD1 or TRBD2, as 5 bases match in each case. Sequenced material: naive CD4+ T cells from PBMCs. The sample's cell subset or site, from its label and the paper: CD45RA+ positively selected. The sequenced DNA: TGTGCTAGTGGTTTGGTAGGCGGGCAGGGCCCAGATACGCAGTATTTT. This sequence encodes CASGLVGGQGPDTQYF.